This T cell receptor (beta chain) was sequenced for a study of T cell responses to AZD1222 COVID-19 vaccine. The protocol was immunoSEQ multiplex PCR, while the TCRdb copy is restricted to in-frame clones and leaves out a portion. The sample yields under 150,000 clones, about 90% seen once. In germline, CDR1 is MNHEY, CDR2 SVGAGI. The CDR3 has 13 residues. Trimming removed 8 bases at V and 5 bases at J, with 16 bases between. The receptor was derived from an adult in good health. V is TRBV6-5 and J is TRBJ2-7, with D possibly matching TRBD2 (5 bases). Source: peripheral blood, taken on day 0 of AZD1222 vaccination. DNA of the CDR3: TGTGCCAGCCTCACGGGGTTTGGGCACGAGCAGTACTTC. Protein product: CASLTGFGHEQYF.